The 18 T cell receptor beta chains in this list originate from one sample, sequenced in a study of CD8 T cells in Susac syndrome. RNA, at roughly 0.5 to 1 ug, was reverse transcribed with random hexamers. TCRdb re-called the immunoSEQ multiplex PCR reads through MiXCR, storing one row per CDR3 protein. In the table there are 150,000 to 190,000 distinct CDR3 sequences, approximately 95% of which are singletons. The sample consisted of CD4+ T cells from PBMCs. The receptors come from a human donor with Susac syndrome.

In this sample, this clonotype turned up once. The gene calls are TRBV5-4 and TRBJ2-3; D is unresolved. The germline CDR1 and CDR2 sequences are SGHNT and YYREEE (reference sequence). The CDR3 contains 11 residues. V lost 7 bases to trimming and J lost 4 bases, with 7 bases between them. CDR3 protein: CASSWADTQYF. The CDR3 region has the DNA TGTGCCAGCTCTTGGGCAGATACGCAGTATTTT.

The CDR3 region has the DNA TGTGCCAGCACCGGGACAGCCTACAATGAGCAGTTCTTC. It codes for CASTGTAYNEQFF. This chain connects TRBV3-1 to TRBJ2-1; 7 bases align to TRBD1. From germline, CDR1 is LGHDT and CDR2 YNNKEL (reference sequence). V lost 7 bases, J lost 2 bases, and 2 bases stayed unmatched. CDR3 length: 13 residues.

The rearrangement links TRBV20-1 to TRBJ2-3; no clear D gene. The CDR3 covers 15 residues. CDR1 and CDR2 from the germline V gene are DFQATT and SNEGSKA (reference sequence). The V gene lost 3 bases and the J gene lost 7 bases, with 20 bases spanning the gap. The chain's CDR3 is CSASPPGSGDHTQYF. CDR3 in DNA: TGCAGTGCTAGCCCACCGGGCTCCGGAGATCATACGCAGTATTTT.

The chain employs TRBV20-1 and TRBJ2-1; 9 bases agree with TRBD2. V trimming: 6 bases; J trimming: 7 bases; junction bases outside the gene matches: 10. In germline, CDR1 is DFQATT, CDR2 SNEGSKA (reference sequence). The CDR3 sequence is 14 residues long. CDR3 bases: TGCAGTGCCCAAGGGGGCGGGGGGGTAAATGAGCAGTTCTTC. It translates to CSAQGGGGVNEQFF.

The V call is TRBV20-1, the J call TRBJ2-5; 14 nucleotides match TRBD2. The V gene end was trimmed by 5 bases and the J gene end by 5 bases; junction bases not matched to a gene: 10. The CDR3 covers 16 residues. Germline V lookup: CDR1 DFQATT, CDR2 SNEGSKA (reference sequence). The CDR3 DNA sequence: TGCAGTGCTGTCGCGGGACTAGCGGGGGTACGGGAGACCCAGTACTTC. Protein sequence: CSAVAGLAGVRETQYF.

The gene calls are TRBV6-6 and TRBJ2-3; D not resolved. Germline loops: CDR1 MNHNY, CDR2 SVGAGI (reference sequence). V gave up 3 bases and J gave up 0 bases, with 4 bases separating them. CDR3 size: 13 residues. The CDR3 sequence: CASSYRSTDTQYF. The CDR3 DNA sequence: TGTGCCAGCAGTTATAGAAGCACAGATACGCAGTATTTT.

The rearrangement uses TRBV4-2 and TRBJ2-3, with TRBD2 identical over 12 bases. V shed 2 bases and J 2 bases; nucleotides not matched to a gene: 8. Germline V CDR1 and CDR2: LGHNA, YNFKEQ. The CDR3 is 18 amino acids. The chain's CDR3 is CASSQRPSGGADTDTQYF. The CDR3 DNA reads TGTGCCAGCAGCCAACGACCTAGCGGGGGGGCTGACACAGATACGCAGTATTTT.

The chain combines TRBV12-3 or TRBV12-4 with TRBJ2-3; 8 bases line up with TRBD2. The CDR3 runs to 16 residues. V lost 7 bases to trimming and J lost 4 bases; unmatched junction nucleotides: 13. The CDR3, as DNA: TGTGCCAGCAATCCGGGGGGCGGGGGGCGGGCAGATACGCAGTATTTT. This encodes CASNPGGGGRADTQYF.

The chain couples TRBV20-1 to TRBJ1-2, with 7 bases lining up with TRBD1. Unmatched junction bases numbered 8, after V lost 0 bases and J lost 4 bases. Germline lookup yields CDR1 DFQATT and CDR2 SNEGSKA (reference sequence). This CDR3 contains 15 residues. In nucleotides, the CDR3 is TGCAGTGCTAGAGATCAAGGGACAGCCTTCTATGGCTACACCTTC. Translation gives CSARDQGTAFYGYTF.

The genes are TRBV6-5 and TRBJ1-2; D uncertain. Germline V gives CDR1 MNHEY, CDR2 SVGAGI. The CDR3 totals 14 residues. V lost 0 bases and J lost 1, with 6 bases in between. CDR3 sequence: CASSYSAVNYGYTF. In nucleotides, the CDR3 is TGTGCCAGCAGTTACTCGGCAGTTAACTATGGCTACACCTTC.

This clonotype has just one count. The V call is TRBV10-3, the J call TRBJ2-1; possibly TRBD2 for D (6 bases). The CDR3 covers 14 residues. Trimming stripped 2 bases from V and 6 bases from J, with 11 bases between. Germline CDR1 is ENHRY and CDR2 is SYGVKD. The CDR3 is CAISEPSAGNEQFF. DNA of the CDR3: TGTGCCATCAGTGAGCCTAGCGCGGGCAATGAGCAGTTCTTC.

V is TRBV20-1 and J is TRBJ1-5; possible D gene TRBD1, 6 bases. Germline CDR1 is DFQATT and CDR2 is SNEGSKA (reference sequence). The ends were cut back, 7 bases at V and 5 bases at J, with 15 bases in the middle. This CDR3 contains 13 residues. CDR3 residues: CSGQAATDQPQHF. CDR3 bases: TGCAGTGGACAGGCGGCGACCGATCAGCCCCAGCATTTT.

The chain combines TRBV7-9 with TRBJ2-3; 8 bases agree with TRBD2. Germline loops: CDR1 SEHNR, CDR2 FQNEAQ (reference sequence). V gave up 5 bases and J gave up 6 bases; unmatched junction bases: 16. This CDR3 is 17 amino acids long. CDR3: CASSTTRPSGGVDTQYF. DNA for the CDR3: TGTGCCAGCAGCACGACTCGACCGAGCGGGGGCGTCGATACGCAGTATTTT.

This chain links TRBV7-7 with TRBJ2-5; 7 nucleotides agree with TRBD2. Germline CDR1 SSHAT, CDR2 FNYEAQ (reference sequence). The V segment lost 5 bases and the J segment 4 bases; nucleotides outside the gene matches: 7. The CDR3 is 14 amino acids. DNA of the CDR3: TGTGCCAGCAGCCCGGGCGGGGGAGGAGAGACCCAGTACTTC. The encoded protein is CASSPGGGGETQYF.

This sequence joins TRBV5-1 and TRBJ2-5, with D perhaps matching TRBD2 (6 bases). The CDR3 covers 15 residues. The germline CDR1 and CDR2 sequences are SGHRS and YFSETQ. V was cut by 5 bases and J by 4 bases, with 18 bases left in between. This CDR3 is CASRRPGSAGETQYF. The CDR3 nucleotides read TGCGCCAGCAGGAGACCCGGTTCAGCGGGAGAGACCCAGTACTTC.

This chain uses TRBV12-3 or TRBV12-4 with TRBJ2-7; 11 nucleotides match TRBD2. CDR3 length equals 14 residues. V lost 5 bases, J lost 3 bases, and 3 bases stayed unmatched. The DNA for the CDR3 is TGTGCCAGCAGTCGCGGGACTAGCGGCTACGAGCAGTACTTC. Translated: CASSRGTSGYEQYF.

The chain has TRBV20-1 and TRBJ2-3; the match to TRBD2 covers 9 bases. Germline lookup yields CDR1 DFQATT and CDR2 SNEGSKA (reference sequence). The trim removed 0 bases at V and 14 bases at J, leaving 6 bases unmatched. The CDR3 contains 12 residues. Written as DNA, the CDR3 is TGCAGTGCTAGAGATCAGGCGGGGGGGCGGTATTTT. Protein: CSARDQAGGRYF.

V gene TRBV3-1 combines with J gene TRBJ2-7; D possibly corresponds to TRBD1 (6 bases). Germline lookup yields CDR1 LGHDT and CDR2 YNNKEL (reference sequence). The V end was cut by 4 bases, the J end by 0 bases, with 7 bases between. The CDR3 is 13 residues long. In nucleotides, the CDR3 is TGTGCCAGCAGCCGGACAGTCTCCTACGAGCAGTACTTC. Translated, it gives CASSRTVSYEQYF.